This T cell receptor beta chain was identified in a study of response to subunit inactivated influenza vaccine. Broader study findings: With each seasonal influenza vaccination, the authors suggested, few new T cells are recruited.

V was shortened by 5 bases and J by 3 bases, with 14 bases between the two germline ends. CDR3 length: 14 amino acids. Germline CDR1 is SGHVS and CDR2 is FQNEAQ. As concerns this clonotype: Its antigen is still unknown. A much more abundant neighbour one base away suggests this may be a read error.

From the RT-PCR reads, TCRdb called clonotypes with MiXCR, one entry per CDR3 protein. This sample has some 800,000 distinct CDR3 sequences, with around 20% found just once. The sample here was PBMCs from blood, taken 5 to 6 days after vaccination. This TCR was sampled from a man over 45 who received an inactivated influenza vaccine. The chain is built from TRBV7-8 and TRBJ2-7, with D perhaps TRBD1 (6 bases). The CDR3 nucleotides are TGTGCCAGCAGCCCTCGGACAGAGAACTACGAGCAGTACTTC. This encodes CASSPRTENYEQYF.